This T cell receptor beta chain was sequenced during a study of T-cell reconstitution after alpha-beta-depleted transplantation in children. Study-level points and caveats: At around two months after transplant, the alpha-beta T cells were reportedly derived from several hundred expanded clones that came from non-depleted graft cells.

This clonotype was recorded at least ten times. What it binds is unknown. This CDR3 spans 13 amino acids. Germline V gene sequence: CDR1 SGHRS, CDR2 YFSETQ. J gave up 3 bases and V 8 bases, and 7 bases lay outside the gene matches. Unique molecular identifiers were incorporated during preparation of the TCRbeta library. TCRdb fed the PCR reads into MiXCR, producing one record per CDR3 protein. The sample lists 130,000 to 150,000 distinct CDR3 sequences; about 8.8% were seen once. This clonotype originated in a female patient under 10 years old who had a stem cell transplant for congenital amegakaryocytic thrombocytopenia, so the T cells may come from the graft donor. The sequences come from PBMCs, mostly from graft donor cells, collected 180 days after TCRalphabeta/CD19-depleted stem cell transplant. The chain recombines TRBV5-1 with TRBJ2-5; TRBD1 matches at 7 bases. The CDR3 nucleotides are TGCGCCAGTGATCCGGGACAGAAAGAGACCCAGTACTTC. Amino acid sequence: CASDPGQKETQYF.